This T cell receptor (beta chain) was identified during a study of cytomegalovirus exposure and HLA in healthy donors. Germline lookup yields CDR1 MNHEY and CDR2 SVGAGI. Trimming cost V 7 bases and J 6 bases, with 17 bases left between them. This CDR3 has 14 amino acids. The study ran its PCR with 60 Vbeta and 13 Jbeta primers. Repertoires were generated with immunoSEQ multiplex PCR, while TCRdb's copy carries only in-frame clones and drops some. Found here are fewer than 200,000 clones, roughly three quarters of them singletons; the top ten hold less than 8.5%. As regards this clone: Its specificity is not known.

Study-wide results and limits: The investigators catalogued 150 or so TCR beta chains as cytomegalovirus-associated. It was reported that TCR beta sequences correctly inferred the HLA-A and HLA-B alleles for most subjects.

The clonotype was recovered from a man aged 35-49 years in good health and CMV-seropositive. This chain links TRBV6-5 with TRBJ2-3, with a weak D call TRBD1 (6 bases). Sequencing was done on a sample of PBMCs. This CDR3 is CASKTQGGRDTQYF. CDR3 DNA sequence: TGTGCCAGCAAGACGCAAGGGGGTAGGGATACGCAGTATTTT.